The 21 T cell receptor beta chains reported below all come from one sample, sequenced in a study of beta chain features in type 1 diabetes (dated by TCRdb to 2017 to 2018). The library was prepared using the immunoSEQ multiplex PCR assay. All of the isolated RNA was reverse transcribed with the High Capacity cDNA Reverse Transcription Kit, so expressed TCRB transcripts were sequenced. The clones in this table, taken by TCRdb from immuneACCESS, are in-frame only. Not every clone is retained; where verified, under half of the shortfall comes from an unresolved V gene, and the cause of the rest is unknown. The sample table holds some 410,000 clones, of which more than 11% were seen once. The leading ten clones occupy around 0.039% of the sample. The sequenced sample was naive CD4+ T cells from blood. Taken with the paper, the label for cell subset or site translates to: true naive CD4+ T cells. The origin of the receptors is a man aged 30 to 45 in good health.

The chain has TRBV7-3 and TRBJ2-1; a possible D gene is TRBD1 (5 bases). This CDR3 has 13 amino acids. Germline V gene lookup returns CDR1 SGHTA and CDR2 FQGTGA. The V end was cut by 5 bases, the J end by 7 bases, with 12 bases between. This CDR3 reads CASSPLGANEQFF. The CDR3 nucleotides are TGTGCCAGCAGCCCCCTAGGGGCTAATGAGCAGTTCTTC. The full variable domain, its missing parts supplied by reference TRBV7-3 and TRBJ2-1, is GAGVSQTPSNKVTEKGKYVELRCDPISGHTALYWYRQSLGQGPEFLIYFQGTGAADDSGLPNDRFFAVRPEGSVSTLKIQRTERGDSAVYLCASSPLGANEQFFGPGTRLTVL.

With regard to this clone: The junction does not match germline at one end; this may be a read error. This chain links TRBV9 with TRBJ2-3; 10 bases are shared with TRBD2. CDR1 and CDR2 (germline): SGDLS, YYNGEE. This CDR3 comprises 16 residues. In DNA form, the CDR3 reads TGTGCCAGCAGCGTAGATCCTAGCGGGAGCAAAGATACGCAGTATTTT. It is translated as CASSVDPSGSKDTQYF. The variable domain in full, completed from reference TRBV9 and TRBJ2-3, reads DSGVTQTPKHLITATGQRVTLRCSPRSGDLSVYWYQQSLDQGLQFLIQYYNGEERAKGNILERFSAQQFPDLHSELNLSSLELGDSALYFCASSVDPSGSKDTQYFGPGTRLTVL.

This chain uses TRBV9 with TRBJ2-6; D is uncertain. CDR1 is SGDLS, CDR2 YYNGEE, per germline. V was trimmed by 6 bases and J by 4 bases, leaving 11 bases between them. The CDR3 length is 14 residues. The CDR3 region is CASNLNGGANVLTF. The CDR3 nucleotides read TGTGCCAGCAACCTTAATGGAGGGGCCAACGTCCTGACTTTC.

J is TRBJ2-2 and V is TRBV18; D assignment may be TRBD1 or TRBD2 (6 bases each). Germline V lookup: CDR1 KGHSH, CDR2 LQKENI. The V end lost 3 bases, the J end lost 2 bases, and 16 bases lay between the germline ends. This CDR3 has 17 residues. As DNA, the CDR3 is TGTGCCAGCTCACCGCCCGGGGGCGGGTTCAACACCGGGGAGCTGTTTTTT. Amino acids: CASSPPGGGFNTGELFF.

Only a few counts were recorded for this clone. The chain joins TRBV30 to TRBJ2-5; D assignment may be TRBD1 or TRBD2 (6 bases each). V shed 2 bases and J shed 5 bases, with 12 bases lying between them. This CDR3 has 13 amino acids. In germline, CDR1 is GTSNPN, CDR2 SVGIG (reference sequence). The CDR3 reads CAWSLQGRETQYF. Here the CDR3 DNA reads TGTGCCTGGAGTCTGCAGGGGAGGGAGACCCAGTACTTC.

The rearrangement joins TRBV29-1 to TRBJ1-2, with D tentatively TRBD1 (6 bases). V was trimmed by 6 bases and J by 0 bases, leaving 11 bases between them. Germline lookup yields CDR1 SQVTM and CDR2 ANQGSEA. The CDR3 sequence is 13 residues long. In DNA form, the CDR3 reads TGCAGCGTCACAGGGATAGCTAACTATGGCTACACCTTC. Its protein is CSVTGIANYGYTF. The full variable domain, completed using reference TRBV29-1 and TRBJ1-2, is SAVISQKPSRDICQRGTSLTIQCQVDSQVTMMFWYRQQPGQSLTLIATANQGSEATYESGFVIDKFPISRPNLTFSTLTVSNMSPEDSSIYLCSVTGIANYGYTFGSGTRLTVV.

V is TRBV9 and J is TRBJ2-1, with 8 bases matching TRBD2. The germline CDR1 and CDR2 sequences are SGDLS and YYNGEE. The V and J ends lost 4 bases and 4 bases, in that order; junction bases with no gene match: 7. The CDR3 runs 15 residues. CDR3 coding DNA: TGTGCCAGCAGCTCCCTTACGGGGGGGTACAATGAGCAGTTCTTC. It yields the protein CASSSLTGGYNEQFF.

The chain links TRBV6-5 to TRBJ2-3, with D unresolved. The V end lost 5 bases, the J end lost 7 bases, and 7 bases lay between the germline ends. CDR3 length: 11 residues. Germline CDR1 MNHEY, CDR2 SVGAGI. CDR3 protein: CASSTSHTQYF. The CDR3, as DNA: TGTGCCAGCAGTACCTCCCATACGCAGTATTTT.

This chain connects TRBV20-1 to TRBJ2-3; D not resolved. CDR1 DFQATT and CDR2 SNEGSKA come from the germline V gene (reference sequence). The CDR3 extends over 11 amino acids. The chain's CDR3 is CSGAPTDTQYF. The CDR3 nucleotides are TGCAGCGGCGCTCCCACAGATACGCAGTATTTT.

J is TRBJ1-2 and V is TRBV9, with TRBD1 identical over 7 bases. The CDR3 totals 15 residues. Germline V gives CDR1 SGDLS, CDR2 YYNGEE. V trimming: 0 bases; J trimming: 4 bases; junction bases outside the gene matches: 6. The CDR3 spells CASSVGDRESYGYTF. CDR3 sequence (DNA): TGTGCCAGCAGCGTAGGGGACAGAGAAAGCTATGGCTACACCTTC.

V usage is TRBV4-2 and J usage is TRBJ2-1; D possibly uses TRBD1 or TRBD2 (6 bases each). Trimming left V 1 base short and J 5 bases short, with 15 bases between. CDR3 length: 16 residues. Germline V gene data show CDR1 as LGHNA and CDR2 as YNFKEQ. The CDR3 is CASSQVLGGTNNEQFF. The DNA for the CDR3 is TGTGCCAGCAGCCAAGTCTTAGGGGGGACGAACAATGAGCAGTTCTTC.

This clone appeared a few times. CDR3 amino acids: CASSLPRDRLYNEQFF. CDR3 coding DNA: TGTGCCAGCAGCTTACCCCGGGACAGGCTATACAATGAGCAGTTCTTC. The rearrangement links TRBV7-9 to TRBJ2-1; 8 bases line up with TRBD1. With 2 bases clipped from V and 4 bases from J, the junction kept 7 bases outside the gene matches. The CDR3 extends over 16 amino acids. Germline lookup yields CDR1 SEHNR and CDR2 FQNEAQ (reference sequence).

The chain recombines TRBV7-2 with TRBJ1-6, with D perhaps TRBD1 (5 bases). Per germline, CDR1 SGHTA and CDR2 FQGNSA. There are 16 residues in the CDR3. V was shortened by 3 bases and J by 7 bases, with 16 bases between the two germline ends. The CDR3 is CASSFLGGARNSPLHF. CDR3 sequence (DNA): TGTGCCAGCAGCTTCCTTGGAGGGGCTCGGAATTCACCCCTCCACTTT.

This chain uses TRBV9 with TRBJ1-5, with D uncertain. The CDR3 consists of 14 residues. Trimming shortened V by 3 bases and J by 1 base, and 8 bases separated the two germline ends. Germline V lookup: CDR1 SGDLS, CDR2 YYNGEE. The DNA of the CDR3 is TGTGCCAGCAGCGAGGGCTCGAGCAATCAGCCCCAGCATTTT. Its translation: CASSEGSSNQPQHF. Full variable domain (missing parts from reference TRBV9 and TRBJ1-5): DSGVTQTPKHLITATGQRVTLRCSPRSGDLSVYWYQQSLDQGLQFLIQYYNGEERAKGNILERFSAQQFPDLHSELNLSSLELGDSALYFCASSEGSSNQPQHFGDGTRLSIL.

This clone was detected a few times. V and J are TRBV9 and TRBJ2-2; TRBD1 might be the D (6 bases). Germline V gene lookup returns CDR1 SGDLS and CDR2 YYNGEE. The CDR3 covers 15 residues. With 3 bases removed from V and 2 bases from J, the gap between germline ends came to 11 bases. CDR3 sequence: CASSAGQINTGELFF. The CDR3, as DNA: TGTGCCAGCAGCGCCGGACAGATCAACACCGGGGAGCTGTTTTTT.

This chain links TRBV6-5 with TRBJ2-3, with 8 positions matching TRBD2. The trim removed 4 bases at V and 0 bases at J, leaving 6 bases unmatched. This CDR3 has 16 residues. The germline V gene encodes CDR1 MNHEY and CDR2 SVGAGI. The CDR3 DNA reads as TGTGCCAGCAGTTGGACACTAGCGGCTAGCACAGATACGCAGTATTTT. It is translated as CASSWTLAASTDTQYF.

This chain joins TRBV7-9 and TRBJ1-1; D gene ambiguous. V was pared by 2 bases and J by 7 bases, with 8 bases between. Germline CDR1 and CDR2: SEHNR and FQNEAQ (reference sequence). This CDR3 is built from 12 residues. The CDR3 spells CASSLILSEAFF. In nucleotides, the CDR3 is TGTGCCAGCAGCTTAATTCTAAGTGAAGCTTTCTTT.

A few counts support this clone. V usage is TRBV29-1 and J usage is TRBJ1-5, with D perhaps matching TRBD1 (6 bases). Germline values: CDR1 SQVTM, CDR2 ANQGSEA. Trimming took 4 bases from V and 1 from J, leaving 8 bases between them. CDR3 size: 13 residues. CDR3 sequence (DNA): TGCAGCGTTGGGGACAAGAGCAATCAGCCCCAGCATTTT. Translation: CSVGDKSNQPQHF.

This clone was seen only a few times. The chain employs TRBV19 and TRBJ2-5, with 7 bases lining up with TRBD1. CDR1 is LNHDA, CDR2 SQIVND, per germline (reference sequence). CDR3 length equals 13 residues. J was trimmed by 7 bases and V by 5 bases; bases with no gene match: 7. This CDR3 reads CASSPGTVGTQYF. CDR3 coding DNA: TGTGCCAGTAGTCCCGGGACAGTAGGGACCCAGTACTTC.

This clone has only a few counts. V is TRBV29-1 and J is TRBJ2-3, with D unclear. The germline V gene encodes CDR1 SQVTM and CDR2 ANQGSEA. This CDR3 spans 12 amino acids. V lost 4 bases, J lost 4 bases, and 9 bases lay in between. CDR3 sequence reads: CSVVGGADTQYF. CDR3 DNA: TGCAGCGTTGTTGGTGGCGCAGATACGCAGTATTTT.

The chain combines TRBV5-4 with TRBJ2-2; tentative D call: TRBD2 (6 bases). V lost 4 bases, J lost 9 bases, and 19 bases lay in between. This CDR3 comprises 15 residues. Per the germline V gene, CDR1 is SGHNT and CDR2 is YYREEE (reference sequence). In nucleotides, the CDR3 is TGTGCCAGCAGCCTTCGCGGGCTGGGGGGTCGGGAGCTGTTTTTT. Its translation is CASSLRGLGGRELFF.